This entry is about one T cell receptor (beta chain). Primers: 60 Vbeta forward and 13 Jbeta reverse. Profiling relied on immunoSEQ multiplex PCR, and the TCRdb table lists in-frame clones only, not all of them. This table holds a few hundred thousand clones, approximately 80% found once. The length of the CDR3 is 16 residues. Germline V CDR1 and CDR2: GTSNPN, SVGIG (reference sequence). Trimming stripped 1 base from V and 5 bases from J, with 20 bases between. The entry originates in a study of cytomegalovirus exposure and HLA in healthy donors. The sample comprised PBMCs. This TCR was sampled from a woman aged 50 to 65 in good health and CMV-seropositive. This rearrangement joins TRBV30 to TRBJ1-2; D is possibly TRBD1 (6 bases). CDR3 region: CAWSDPWGPARYGYTF. The CDR3 nucleotides are TGTGCCTGGAGTGACCCGTGGGGGCCTGCCAGGTATGGCTACACCTTC.